Below are 15 T cell receptor beta chains sequenced from a single sample in a study of regulatory T cells in long-lasting Graves disease. In building TCR beta libraries, iRepertoire HTBI primers were used together with Arm-PCR of CDR3 regions. TCRdb processed the multiplex PCR reads anew with MiXCR; each CDR3 protein has one entry. The sample lists approximately 300,000 distinct CDR3 sequences, more than 15% occurring once. The time point denotes: newly diagnosed GD, antithyroid drugs for less than 3 months. Construction of the TCR library relied on RNA isolated from PBMCs. The sequences come from peripheral blood mononuclear cells (PBMCs), collected at new diagnosis, from a patient treated with antithyroid drugs. These receptor sequences come from a female donor with Graves disease.

This clonotype was found many times. The chain employs TRBV12-5 and TRBJ2-1, with D possibly called TRBD1 or TRBD2 (5 bases each). V lost 2 bases and J 7 bases, leaving 21 bases between the germline ends. This CDR3 comprises 17 residues. CDR1 and CDR2 (germline): LGHNT, FRNRAP. The CDR3 nucleotides are TGTGCTAGTGGTTTGCCCCTCATTGGGGGTCTAGGGAATGAGCAGTTCTTC. Its protein product is CASGLPLIGGLGNEQFF.

With regard to this clonotype: Since a far larger clone is one base different, this is likely a read error. This chain joins TRBV11-2 and TRBJ2-1; D is ambiguous. The closer fit of TRBJ2-5 to the DNA end suggests the J call may be wrong. Germline CDR1 and CDR2: SGHAT and FQNNGV. This CDR3 region has 12 residues. The DNA for the CDR3 is TGTGCCAGCAGCCCCGTCCAAGAGCCCCAGTACTTC. Translating gives CASSPVQEPQYF.

The sample holds many counts of this clonotype. V is TRBV12-3 or TRBV12-4 and J is TRBJ2-5, with a weak D call TRBD2 (6 bases). Trimming took 8 bases from V and 5 from J, leaving 18 bases between them. The CDR3 covers 14 residues. The CDR3 nucleotides are TGTGCCAGCCGGGACTCTTATCAAGGGGAGACCCAGTACTTC. Protein: CASRDSYQGETQYF.

This clonotype came up many times. CDR3 sequence: CAWSQTRDFLLSNQPQHF. CDR3 nucleotides: TGTGCCTGGAGCCAAACCAGGGACTTTCTTCTAAGCAATCAGCCCCAGCATTTT. The genes are TRBV30 and TRBJ1-5; D possibly corresponds to TRBD1 (5 bases). Trimming pared 3 bases from V and 1 base from J, leaving 22 bases between. The CDR3 spans 18 residues. Germline assignment: CDR1 GTSNPN and CDR2 SVGIG (reference sequence).

This clonotype has only a few counts. The chain is built from TRBV28 and TRBJ2-7, with 7 nucleotides matching TRBD1. This CDR3 contains 13 residues. The germline gives CDR1 MDHEN, CDR2 SYDVKM. The V segment lost 5 bases and the J segment 6 bases; nucleotides outside the gene matches: 7. Here the CDR3 reads CASSPGQFSEQYF. CDR3 coding DNA: TGTGCCAGCAGTCCGGGACAGTTCTCCGAGCAGTACTTC.

This chain joins TRBV28 and TRBJ2-5; 7 bases agree with TRBD1. The trim removed 6 bases at V and 1 base at J, leaving 8 bases unmatched. CDR3 size: 15 residues. Looked up from germline, CDR1 is MDHEN and CDR2 is SYDVKM. The CDR3 sequence: CASSSGQNSQETQYF. CDR3 nucleotide sequence: TGTGCCAGCAGCTCGGGACAGAACTCCCAAGAGACCCAGTACTTC.

J is TRBJ2-1 and V is TRBV7-9; a possible D gene is TRBD1 (5 bases). CDR1 is SEHNR and CDR2 is FQNEAQ in the germline V gene (reference sequence). V gave up 0 bases and J gave up 9 bases, with 12 bases separating them. CDR3 size: 14 residues. Here the CDR3 reads CASSLAGLGSEQFF. The CDR3 coding sequence is TGTGCCAGCAGCTTAGCGGGGCTAGGAAGTGAGCAGTTCTTC. The variable domain in full, completed from reference TRBV7-9 and TRBJ2-1, reads DTGVSQNPRHKITKRGQNVTFRCDPISEHNRLYWYRQTLGQGPEFLTYFQNEAQLEKSRLLSDRFSAERPKGSFSTLEIQRTEQGDSAMYLCASSLAGLGSEQFFGPGTRLTVL.

This clonotype was seen at least ten times. The rearrangement joins TRBV7-2 to TRBJ2-3; 9 nucleotides line up with TRBD1. The germline V gene encodes CDR1 SGHTA and CDR2 FQGNSA. After removal of 1 base from V and 3 bases from J, the junction contained 8 bases not matched to a gene. CDR3 length: 17 amino acids. CDR3 in amino acids: CASSLDLRGQGTDTQYF. CDR3 DNA sequence: TGTGCCAGCAGCTTAGATTTGCGGGGACAGGGAACAGATACGCAGTATTTT.

The rearrangement uses TRBV5-1 and TRBJ1-2; possibly TRBD1 for D (6 bases). The germline V and J ends were trimmed by 0 bases and 6 bases, with 9 bases remaining between them. Germline V gene data show CDR1 as SGHRS and CDR2 as YFSETQ. CDR3 size: 13 residues. The CDR3 nucleotides read TGCGCCAGCAGCTTGGGGACAGCGGATGGCTACACCTTC. It codes for CASSLGTADGYTF.

This chain connects TRBV7-2 to TRBJ2-3; TRBD2 matches at 13 bases. Germline lookup yields CDR1 SGHTA and CDR2 FQGNSA. The V segment lost 5 bases and the J segment 6 bases; nucleotides outside the gene matches: 8. This CDR3 comprises 16 residues. The CDR3 region is CASSLRTSGSSDTQYF. The CDR3 bases are TGTGCCAGCAGCCTTAGGACTAGCGGGAGTTCTGATACGCAGTATTTT.

A word on this clonotype: A much larger clonotype is one base distant, so this may be a read error. The genes are TRBV27 and TRBJ2-1; the D gene is possibly TRBD1 (5 bases). Trimming pared 5 bases from V and 10 bases from J, leaving 15 bases between. Germline V gene sequence: CDR1 MNHEY, CDR2 SMNVEV (reference sequence). CDR3 length: 13 amino acids. The CDR3 reads CASSGNRIYEQFF. The CDR3 nucleotides read TGTGCCAGCAGTGGAAACAGGATCTACGAGCAGTTCTTC.

This clonotype was recorded a few times. The rearrangement joins TRBV6-1 to TRBJ2-6; D perhaps matches TRBD1 (5 bases). The CDR3 spans 13 residues. The germline V gene has CDR1 MNHNS and CDR2 SASEGT. V gave up 8 bases and J gave up 2 bases, with 7 bases separating them. The CDR3: CASPRAGANVLTF. The CDR3 nucleotides are TGTGCCAGCCCCAGGGCTGGGGCCAACGTCCTGACTTTC.

This clonotype appeared many times. The chain joins TRBV27 to TRBJ2-1; TRBD1 agrees at 7 bases. The CDR3 is 15 residues long. J was trimmed by 5 bases and V by 3 bases; bases with no gene match: 7. Germline values: CDR1 MNHEY, CDR2 SMNVEV (reference sequence). The CDR3 bases are TGTGCCAGCAGTTTCAAGGGACAGTTAGACAATGAGCAGTTCTTC. Its translation is CASSFKGQLDNEQFF.

The table lists this clonotype with many counts. This sequence joins TRBV18 and TRBJ1-5, with D possibly TRBD1 on 5 matching bases. CDR3 length: 17 residues. V lost 1 base and J lost 0, with 13 bases in between. Germline CDR1 and CDR2: KGHSH and LQKENI. Here the CDR3 reads CASSPLPRDNSNQPQHF. The CDR3 DNA reads TGTGCCAGCTCACCACTGCCCAGGGATAATAGCAATCAGCCCCAGCATTTT.

This clonotype was detected ten times or more. The CDR3 loop is CATWDSEQETQYF. In DNA, the CDR3 is TGTGCCACCTGGGACAGCGAGCAAGAGACCCAGTACTTC. The V and J genes are TRBV2 and TRBJ2-5; 7 bases fit TRBD1. This CDR3 has 13 residues. Trimming cost V 10 bases and J 2 bases; bases outside gene matches: 7. CDR1 and CDR2 (germline): SNHLY, FYNNEI.